Presented here are 10 T cell receptor beta chains from one specimen sequenced in a study of lymphopenia after photon versus proton radiotherapy. Method: immunoSEQ multiplex PCR; TCRdb's copy keeps in-frame clones and lacks some. Here the sample spans tens of thousands of clones, approximately 86% being singletons. The sample here was peripheral blood, taken from a patient treated with proton-based radiotherapy. These receptors were collected from an older man with esophageal cancer.

In its sample, this clone was seen a few times. This chain links TRBV4-1 with TRBJ2-7; 8 bases are a match to TRBD2. The ends lost 5 bases at V and 0 bases at J; junction bases unmatched: 3. The CDR3 is 14 amino acids. The germline CDR1 and CDR2 sequences are MGHRA and YSYEKL. CDR3 amino acids: CASSYREGSYEQYF. CDR3 bases: TGCGCCAGCAGCTACCGGGAGGGCTCCTACGAGCAGTACTTC.

About this clone: The junction does not match germline at one end; this may be a read error. The V gene is TRBV7-8, the J gene TRBJ2-7, with D perhaps matching TRBD2 (5 bases). Germline CDR1 SGHVS, CDR2 FQNEAQ. The CDR3 has 13 amino acids. The CDR3 protein is CASSSLPGSGYNF. Here the CDR3 DNA reads TGTGCCAGCAGCTCCCTCCCGGGGAGCGGCTATAACTTC.

The chain recombines TRBV23-1 with TRBJ2-7, with D possibly called TRBD1 or TRBD2 (5 bases each). TRBV23-1 is an ORF for which the function is uncertain. The V end lost 5 bases, the J end lost 5 bases, and 19 bases lay between the germline ends. The CDR3 totals 15 residues. The CDR3 DNA follows: TGCGCCAGCAGTGAGGGGAAGGACGGGATCCACGAGCAGTACTTC. This encodes CASSEGKDGIHEQYF.

The chain joins TRBV5-5 to TRBJ2-5; D tentatively reads TRBD1 or TRBD2 (6 bases each). The germline V gene has CDR1 SGHKS and CDR2 YYEKEE (reference sequence). With 4 bases removed from V and 5 bases from J, the gap between germline ends came to 18 bases. This CDR3 has 15 residues. Written as DNA, the CDR3 is TGTGCCAGCAGCGGAGGGTTGGGGGCTGGGGAGACCCAGTACTTC. Amino acid sequence: CASSGGLGAGETQYF.

The chain uses TRBV7-2 and TRBJ1-4, with a weak D call TRBD1 (5 bases). The germline gives CDR1 SGHTA, CDR2 FQGNSA. V shed 2 bases and J shed 3 bases, with 7 bases lying between them. CDR3 size: 14 residues. The CDR3 spells CASSLWGANEKLFF. CDR3 nucleotides: TGTGCCAGCAGCTTATGGGGGGCTAATGAAAAACTGTTTTTT.

This clone has just one count. This rearrangement joins TRBV4-3 to TRBJ2-7, with 12 nucleotides matching TRBD2. V shed 4 bases and J 6 bases; nucleotides not matched to a gene: 4. Germline V gene lookup returns CDR1 LGHNA and CDR2 YSLEER. This CDR3 has 14 residues. This CDR3 is CASSLRLAGAEQYF. DNA of the CDR3: TGCGCCAGCAGCCTAAGACTAGCGGGGGCCGAGCAGTACTTC.

V and J are TRBV15 and TRBJ1-2; D unresolved. Germline assignment: CDR1 LNHNV and CDR2 YYDKDF (reference sequence). This CDR3 spans 12 amino acids. V lost 6 bases, J lost 2 bases, and 7 bases lay in between. The CDR3 is CATSKRNYGYTF. The CDR3 region has the DNA TGTGCCACCAGTAAGAGAAACTATGGCTACACCTTC.

The genes are TRBV11-2 and TRBJ2-5; D may be TRBD2 (7 bases). Trimming removed 1 base at V and 1 base at J, with 13 bases between. Germline V lookup: CDR1 SGHAT, CDR2 FQNNGV. The CDR3 sequence is 16 residues long. The CDR3 spells CASSLVGGGGQETQYF. The CDR3 DNA reads as TGTGCCAGCAGCTTAGTGGGGGGAGGGGGCCAAGAGACCCAGTACTTC.

The chain has TRBV18 and TRBJ2-7; the D gene is possibly TRBD2 (7 bases). CDR1 and CDR2 (germline): KGHSH, LQKENI. The CDR3 extends over 13 amino acids. The V gene lost 5 bases and the J gene lost 5 bases, with 13 bases spanning the gap. CDR3 nucleotides: TGTGCCAGCTCAGGGGGGGGGCTGCACGAGCAGTACTTC. As protein: CASSGGGLHEQYF.

J is TRBJ1-1 and V is TRBV7-5; the table's D call, TRBD1, has no DNA check behind it. TRBV7-5 counts as a pseudogene. CDR3 length: 14 residues. CDR3 DNA: TGTGTCAGAAGCTTACTAGGGGGCGCAAATGAAGCTTTCTTT. As protein: CVRSLLGGANEAFF.